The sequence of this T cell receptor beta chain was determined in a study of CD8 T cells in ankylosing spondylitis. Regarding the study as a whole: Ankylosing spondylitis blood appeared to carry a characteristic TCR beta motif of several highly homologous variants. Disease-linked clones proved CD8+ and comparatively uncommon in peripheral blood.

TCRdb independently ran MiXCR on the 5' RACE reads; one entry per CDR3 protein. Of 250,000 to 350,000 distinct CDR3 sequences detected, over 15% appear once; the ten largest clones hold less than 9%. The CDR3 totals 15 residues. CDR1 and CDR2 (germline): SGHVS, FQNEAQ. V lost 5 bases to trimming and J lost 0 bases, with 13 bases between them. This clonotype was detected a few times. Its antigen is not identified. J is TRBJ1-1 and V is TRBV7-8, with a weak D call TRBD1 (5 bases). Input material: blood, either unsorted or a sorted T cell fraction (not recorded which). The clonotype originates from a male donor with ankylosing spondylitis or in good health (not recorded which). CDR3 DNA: TGTGCCAGCAGCCCAGCCCAGGGACTGAACACTGAAGCTTTCTTT. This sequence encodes CASSPAQGLNTEAFF.